The rows below give T cell receptor beta chains drawn from one sample of a study of identical twins. TCRdb processed the 5' RACE reads anew with MiXCR; each CDR3 protein has one entry. The sample contains about 530,000 distinct CDR3 sequences, approximately 20% of which appear only once. Another study also made use of these data, one on yellow fever vaccine responses in identical twins.

The sequenced material came from CD4+ T cells sorted from blood. These receptors were collected from a woman aged 18-35 years in good health. Both conserved end residues are part of each CDR3. The D gene is left open where the match is weak. The size of a clone is reported for some rows only, either as once, few or many, or as a class for expanded clones.

CDR3aa,CDR3nt,v_gene,j_gene,len,abundance,d_gene
CASSVLAGVYNEQFF,TGTGCCAGCAGCGTACTAGCGGGAGTCTACAATGAGCAGTTCTTC,TRBV9,TRBJ2-1,15,.,TRBD2
CSAAKGGGETQYF,TGCAGTGCCGCTAAGGGCGGGGGGGAGACCCAGTACTTC,TRBV20-1,TRBJ2-5,13,few,TRBD2
CASQGGGYNEQFF,TGTGCCAGCCAAGGGGGCGGATACAATGAGCAGTTCTTC,TRBV28,TRBJ2-1,13,.,TRBD1
CSVSTSGNEQFF,TGCAGTGTTTCGACTAGCGGGAATGAGCAGTTCTTC,TRBV20-1,TRBJ2-1,12,once,TRBD2
CSAGTASTDTQYF,TGCAGTGCTGGGACAGCTAGCACAGATACGCAGTATTTT,TRBV20-1,TRBJ2-3,13,.,TRBD1
CSAAPSSGGGYRGTQYF,TGCAGTGCCGCACCCTCTAGCGGGGGGGGCTACAGGGGGACCCAGTACTTC,TRBV20-1,TRBJ2-5,17,.,TRBD2
CASSTSTGLFMNTEAFF,TGTGCCAGCAGTACCTCGACAGGGCTCTTTATGAACACTGAAGCTTTCTTT,TRBV6-2/TRBV6-3,TRBJ1-1,17,.,TRBD1
CASSFFAIVEQFF,TGTGCCAGCAGCTTCTTTGCAATTGTTGAGCAGTTCTTC,TRBV11-2,TRBJ2-1,13,.,.
CASSQDHGSHEQYF,TGCGCCAGCAGCCAAGATCACGGTTCCCACGAGCAGTACTTC,TRBV4-1,TRBJ2-7,14,.,.
CATGLAGADREQYF,TGTGCCACGGGACTAGCGGGAGCAGATCGCGAGCAGTACTTC,TRBV27,TRBJ2-7,14,.,TRBD2
CASSYRGPKDTQYF,TGTGCCAGCAGCTACAGGGGGCCGAAAGATACGCAGTATTTT,TRBV12-3/TRBV12-4,TRBJ2-3,14,few,TRBD1
CASRPGQATNTEAFF,TGTGCCAGCAGACCGGGACAGGCCACGAACACTGAAGCTTTCTTT,TRBV6-1,TRBJ1-1,15,.,TRBD1
CASSPTGGMQFF,TGTGCCAGCAGCCCTACGGGGGGGATGCAGTTCTTC,TRBV7-7,TRBJ2-1,12,.,TRBD2
CASSLPGGGAQYF,TGTGCCAGCAGTTTACCGGGGGGCGGCGCTCAGTACTTC,TRBV28,TRBJ2-4,13,.,.
CSAPQPGSPNEQFF,TGCAGTGCGCCCCAACCCGGTTCACCCAATGAGCAGTTCTTC,TRBV20-1,TRBJ2-1,14,few,.
CATAVSGSADTQYF,TGTGCCACCGCTGTTAGCGGGAGTGCAGATACGCAGTATTTT,TRBV7-9,TRBJ2-3,14,.,TRBD2
CAISEGPQNTEAFF,TGTGCCATCAGTGAAGGACCGCAGAACACTGAAGCTTTCTTT,TRBV10-3,TRBJ1-1,14,.,.
CASSVGGAQSGANVLTF,TGTGCCAGCAGCGTAGGAGGGGCCCAATCTGGGGCCAACGTCCTGACTTTC,TRBV9,TRBJ2-6,17,few,.
CASSQGVLTNTEAFF,TGTGCCAGCAGCCAAGGGGTTCTGACAAACACTGAAGCTTTCTTT,TRBV3-1,TRBJ1-1,15,.,.
CATSRGFYGTGSTGELFF,TGTGCCACCAGCAGAGGGTTTTACGGGACAGGGTCCACCGGGGAGCTGTTTTTT,TRBV15,TRBJ2-2,18,many,TRBD1
CASSIPPNTEAFF,TGTGCCAGTAGTATCCCACCGAACACTGAAGCTTTCTTT,TRBV19,TRBJ1-1,13,.,.
CASSLQPSSGANVLTF,TGTGCCAGCAGCTTACAGCCCAGCTCTGGGGCCAACGTCCTGACTTTC,TRBV7-2,TRBJ2-6,16,few,.
CASSEFLASMDNEQFF,TGTGCCAGCAGTGAGTTTTTAGCGAGCATGGACAATGAGCAGTTCTTC,TRBV6-1,TRBJ2-1,16,.,.
CSVTPGQGDNEQFF,TGCAGCGTCACTCCGGGACAGGGAGACAATGAGCAGTTCTTC,TRBV29-1,TRBJ2-1,14,few,TRBD1
CSVESGDTQYF,TGCAGCGTTGAATCCGGGGATACGCAGTATTTT,TRBV29-1,TRBJ2-3,11,few,.
CASSLRRGGTDTQYF,TGTGCCAGCAGCTTAAGGAGGGGCGGCACAGATACGCAGTATTTT,TRBV7-3,TRBJ2-3,15,few,.
CASSRIAGVSTGELFF,TGTGCCAGCAGCCGTATAGCGGGAGTAAGCACCGGGGAGCTGTTTTTT,TRBV7-9,TRBJ2-2,16,.,TRBD2
CASSLFSAPTGELFF,TGTGCCAGCAGCTTATTTTCCGCCCCCACCGGGGAGCTGTTTTTT,TRBV7-3,TRBJ2-2,15,few,.
CASVSRAGGHYEQYF,TGTGCCAGCGTTTCGAGGGCGGGAGGGCACTACGAGCAGTACTTC,TRBV7-2,TRBJ2-7,15,.,TRBD2
CATRGTANEQFF,TGTGCCACCAGAGGGACGGCCAATGAGCAGTTCTTC,TRBV24-1,TRBJ2-1,12,.,.
CASSVRAGPYEQYF,TGTGCCAGCAGCGTCCGGGCTGGGCCCTACGAGCAGTACTTC,TRBV7-9,TRBJ2-7,14,.,.
CASSQAITGYGGYTF,TGTGCCAGCAGCCAAGCGATTACAGGGTACGGTGGCTACACCTTC,TRBV3-1,TRBJ1-2,15,few,.
CSARGGTSGDDTQYF,TGCAGTGCTAGAGGCGGGACTAGCGGGGATGATACGCAGTATTTT,TRBV20-1,TRBJ2-3,15,few,TRBD2
CASSPLSGVNTGELFF,TGTGCCAGCAGCCCCTTGTCGGGGGTGAACACCGGGGAGCTGTTTTTT,TRBV14,TRBJ2-2,16,.,.
CSATQIGASTQYF,TGCAGTGCAACTCAAATAGGGGCGAGTACGCAGTATTTT,TRBV20-1,TRBJ2-3,13,.,.
CASTSRLGNTEAFF,TGTGCCAGCACCTCTCGACTGGGGAACACTGAAGCTTTCTTT,TRBV3-1,TRBJ1-1,14,.,.
CASSEDRGLSNTGELFF,TGTGCCAGCAGTGAGGACAGGGGACTTTCGAACACCGGGGAGCTGTTTTTT,TRBV2,TRBJ2-2,17,.,TRBD1
CASSIRDRDHSPLHF,TGTGCCAGCAGCATCCGGGACAGGGATCATTCACCCCTCCACTTT,TRBV3-1,TRBJ1-6,15,.,TRBD1
CASSLAGNVYNEQFF,TGCGCCAGCAGCTTGGCCGGGAACGTATACAATGAGCAGTTCTTC,TRBV5-1,TRBJ2-1,15,few,.
CASSLGGGLAGTETQYF,TGTGCCAGCAGCTTAGGAGGGGGGCTAGCGGGAACGGAGACCCAGTACTTC,TRBV7-2,TRBJ2-5,17,few,TRBD2
CASSTRRGSTEAFF,TGTGCCAGCAGTACGAGACGGGGGAGCACTGAAGCTTTCTTT,TRBV12-3/TRBV12-4,TRBJ1-1,14,.,.
CATSRDHSYIGADTQYF,TGTGCCACCAGCAGAGATCATAGCTACATAGGCGCAGATACGCAGTATTTT,TRBV15,TRBJ2-3,17,many,.
CSASDRGTDTQYF,TGCAGTGCTAGCGACAGGGGAACAGATACGCAGTATTTT,TRBV20-1,TRBJ2-3,13,.,TRBD1